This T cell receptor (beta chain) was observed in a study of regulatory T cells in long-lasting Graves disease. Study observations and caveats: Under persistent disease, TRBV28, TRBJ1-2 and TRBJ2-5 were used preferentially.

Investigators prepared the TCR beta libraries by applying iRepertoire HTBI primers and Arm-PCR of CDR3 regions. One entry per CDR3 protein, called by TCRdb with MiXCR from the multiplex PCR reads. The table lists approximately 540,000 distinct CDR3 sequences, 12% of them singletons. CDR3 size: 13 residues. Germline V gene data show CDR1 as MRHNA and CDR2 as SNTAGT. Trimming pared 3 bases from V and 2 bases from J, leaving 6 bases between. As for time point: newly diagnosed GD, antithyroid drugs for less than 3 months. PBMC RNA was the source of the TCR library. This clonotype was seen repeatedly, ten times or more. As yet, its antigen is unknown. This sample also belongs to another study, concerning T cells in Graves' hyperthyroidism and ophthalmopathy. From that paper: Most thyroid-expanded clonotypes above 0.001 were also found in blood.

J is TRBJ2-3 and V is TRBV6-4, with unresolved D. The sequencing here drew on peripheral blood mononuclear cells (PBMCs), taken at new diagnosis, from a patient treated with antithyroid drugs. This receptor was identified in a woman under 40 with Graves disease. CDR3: CASSESDTDTQYF. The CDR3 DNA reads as TGTGCCAGCAGTGAATCCGACACAGATACGCAGTATTTT.